This entry concerns a single T cell receptor (beta chain). The source of the sample is a study of siplizumab effects on memory and regulatory T cells. Profiled with immunoSEQ multiplex PCR; TCRdb holds only in-frame clones, not every one. The data show more than 85,000 clones, 94% seen once. The TCR sequence derives from a human donor in good health. The sample comprised Tregs sorted from blood.

CDR3 in amino acids: CASIHQMNTGELFF. CDR3 coding DNA: TGTGCCAGCATTCACCAGATGAACACCGGGGAGCTGTTTTTT. The chain recombines TRBV6-1 with TRBJ2-2; no definite D call. CDR1 MNHNS and CDR2 SASEGT come from the germline V gene. This CDR3 comprises 14 residues. V gave up 7 bases and J gave up 1 base, with 10 bases separating them.